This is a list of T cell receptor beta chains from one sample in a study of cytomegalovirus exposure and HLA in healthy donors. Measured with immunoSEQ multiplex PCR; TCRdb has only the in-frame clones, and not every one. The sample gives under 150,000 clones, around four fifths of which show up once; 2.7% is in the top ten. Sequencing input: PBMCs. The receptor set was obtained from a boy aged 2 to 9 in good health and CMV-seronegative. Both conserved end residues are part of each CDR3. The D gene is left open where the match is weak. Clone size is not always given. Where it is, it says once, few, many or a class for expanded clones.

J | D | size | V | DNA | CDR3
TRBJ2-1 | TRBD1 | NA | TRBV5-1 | TGCGCCAGCAGCCACGTCCCCGGACAGGCCAGTAGTAATGAGCAGTTCTTC | CASSHVPGQASSNEQFF
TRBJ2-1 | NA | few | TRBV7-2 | TGTGCCAGCAGCTTAGGGTCCGAAACTTACAATGAGCAGTTCTTC | CASSLGSETYNEQFF
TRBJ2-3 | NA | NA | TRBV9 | TGTGCCAGCAGCGTAGATGGGGCCATCACAGATACGCAGTATTTT | CASSVDGAITDTQYF
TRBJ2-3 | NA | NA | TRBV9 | TGTGCCAGCAGCTCCCCGATGAGCAGCGAGAACACAGATACGCAGTATTTT | CASSSPMSSENTDTQYF
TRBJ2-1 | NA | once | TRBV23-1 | TGCGCCAGCAGTCAAGGAGGGGGCGAGCCTAGCTTTGAGCAGTTCTTC | CASSQGGGEPSFEQFF
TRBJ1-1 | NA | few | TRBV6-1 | TGTGCCAGCAGTGAAGCTTTCCGGGACTCAGGGACTGAAGCTTTCTTT | CASSEAFRDSGTEAFF
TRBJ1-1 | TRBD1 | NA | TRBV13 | TGTGCCAGCAGCTCCCGGGACAGGAGCCTCACTGAAGCTTTCTTT | CASSSRDRSLTEAFF
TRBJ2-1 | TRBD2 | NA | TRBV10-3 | TGTGCCATCACCCTAGGACTAGCGGGAGAGGGTGAGCAGTTCTTC | CAITLGLAGEGEQFF
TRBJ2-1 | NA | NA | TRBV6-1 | TGTGCCAGCAGTGAACGGGAGCTGGGTGAGCAGTTCTTC | CASSERELGEQFF
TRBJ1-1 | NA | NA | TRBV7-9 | TGTTCCAGCAGCGGTATGGACATTCGGTCGGCTTTCTTT | CSSSGMDIRSAFF
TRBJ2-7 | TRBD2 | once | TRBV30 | TGTGCCTGGAGCCCCGGGCTAGCGGGGTCTACCCCCTACGAGCAGTACTTC | CAWSPGLAGSTPYEQYF
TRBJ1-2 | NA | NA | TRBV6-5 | TGTGCCAGCAGTTACTCGATTAGACAGTGGGCGTCGGGCTACACCTTC | CASSYSIRQWASGYTF
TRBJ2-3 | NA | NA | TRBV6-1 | TGTGCCAGCAGGAGGGCCAAAGATACGCAGTATTTT | CASRRAKDTQYF